What follows are 25 T cell receptor beta chains derived from one specimen sequenced in a study of shared clonotypes between healthy human individuals. The table came from immunoSEQ multiplex PCR; TCRdb's copy has only in-frame clones and leaves some out. The table includes some 1.5 million clones, approximately 98% detected once. What was sequenced was naive CD4+ T cells sorted from blood. The subset was: CD45RA+ positively selected. These receptors were collected from a man aged 25-40 years in good health.

The chain recombines TRBV6-1 with TRBJ1-2; D unclear. From germline, CDR1 is MNHNS and CDR2 SASEGT. The ends were cut back, 6 bases at V and 8 bases at J, with 16 bases in the middle. The CDR3 loop spans 13 amino acids. The CDR3 here is CASRVSSLLGYTF. CDR3 nucleotides: TGTGCCAGCAGGGTCAGTTCCCTCCTCGGCTACACCTTC.

This chain links TRBV29-1 with TRBJ2-5; D may be TRBD2 (6 bases). CDR1 and CDR2 (germline): SQVTM, ANQGSEA. The V end lost 0 bases, the J end lost 5 bases, and 13 bases lay between the germline ends. The CDR3 covers 14 residues. CDR3 amino acids: CSVEDTGEAETQYF. The CDR3 nucleotides are TGCAGCGTTGAAGATACGGGAGAGGCGGAGACCCAGTACTTC.

A remark on this clone: At the DNA level, this CDR3 is encoded by other sequences in the same sample as well. The genes are TRBV7-2 and TRBJ2-5; D possibly corresponds to TRBD1 (5 bases). This CDR3 is 14 amino acids long. Germline V lookup: CDR1 SGHTA, CDR2 FQGNSA. V was trimmed by 1 base and J by 3 bases, leaving 9 bases between them. DNA of the CDR3: TGTGCCAGCAGCTTAGGGGCAGGGAAAGAGACCCAGTACTTC. Protein: CASSLGAGKETQYF.

About this clone itself: Other DNA sequences of this sample code for an identical CDR3. V gene TRBV6-5 combines with J gene TRBJ2-7; 7 bases align to TRBD2. Germline V gene lookup returns CDR1 MNHEY and CDR2 SVGAGI. The CDR3 consists of 15 residues. After removal of 3 bases from V and 0 bases from J, the junction contained 5 bases not matched to a gene. The CDR3 bases are TGTGCCAGCAGTTATAGCGGGCATCTCTCCTACGAGCAGTACTTC. It codes for CASSYSGHLSYEQYF.

Points on this clone: The sample carries other DNA sequences with the same CDR3. This sequence joins TRBV28 and TRBJ2-5, with 10 bases lining up with TRBD2. With 1 base clipped from V and 4 bases from J, the junction kept 3 bases outside the gene matches. CDR1 is MDHEN, CDR2 SYDVKM, per germline. The length of the CDR3 is 15 residues. CDR3: CASSLSLAGGETQYF. In DNA, the CDR3 is TGTGCCAGCAGTTTATCATTAGCGGGAGGAGAGACCCAGTACTTC.

In its sample, this clone was seen once. The chain carries TRBV14 and TRBJ2-6, with unresolved D. CDR3 length: 20 residues. Trimming left V 4 bases short and J 0 bases short, with 22 bases between. Germline V gene data show CDR1 as SGHDN and CDR2 as FVKESK. The CDR3 spells CASSPPLDQVGYSGANVLTF. As DNA, the CDR3 is TGTGCCAGCAGCCCTCCCTTGGATCAAGTGGGTTACTCTGGGGCCAACGTCCTGACTTTC. The full variable domain, rest sourced from reference TRBV14 and TRBJ2-6, is EAGVTQFPSHSVIEKGQTVTLRCDPISGHDNLYWYRRVMGKEIKFLLHFVKESKQDESGMPNNRFLAERTGGTYSTLKVQPAELEDSGVYFCASSPPLDQVGYSGANVLTFGAGSRLTVL.

This clone was detected a few times. In the same sample, other DNA sequences code for this CDR3. The genes are TRBV28 and TRBJ2-5; TRBD1 is a possible D gene (7 bases). Germline lookup yields CDR1 MDHEN and CDR2 SYDVKM. The V end was cut by 6 bases, the J end by 2 bases, with 16 bases between. This CDR3 is built from 15 residues. The CDR3 DNA is TGTGCCAGCAGCCTCGCATCAGGGGGGCAAGAGACCCAGTACTTC. Its translation: CASSLASGGQETQYF.

V is TRBV27 and J is TRBJ1-2, with 7 bases aligning to TRBD1. The germline CDR1 and CDR2 sequences are MNHEY and SMNVEV (reference sequence). With V trimmed by 2 bases and J by 9 bases, 12 bases remained unmatched. The CDR3 contains 15 residues. The CDR3 DNA reads as TGTGCCAGCAGTTTAGACAGGGAGAAGACATTAAGCTACACCTTC. Its translation: CASSLDREKTLSYTF.

The V and J genes are TRBV7-9 and TRBJ2-1; 13 bases are a match to TRBD2. CDR3 length equals 16 residues. J was trimmed by 7 bases and V by 4 bases; bases with no gene match: 7. Germline V gene sequence: CDR1 SEHNR, CDR2 FQNEAQ (reference sequence). The CDR3 nucleotides are TGTGCCAGCAGCTCCCCGACTAGCGGGAGGCCGAATGAGCAGTTCTTC. Its translation: CASSSPTSGRPNEQFF.

The rearrangement links TRBV18 to TRBJ1-5, with a tentative D call TRBD1 (5 bases). This CDR3 is 13 amino acids long. The V end lost 7 bases, the J end lost 8 bases, and 15 bases lay between the germline ends. CDR1 and CDR2 from the germline V gene are KGHSH and LQKENI. CDR3: CASLGGEGKPQHF. The CDR3 DNA reads TGTGCCAGCTTGGGGGGGGAAGGCAAGCCCCAGCATTTT.

The V gene is TRBV7-9, the J gene TRBJ2-3; 7 bases are a match to TRBD2. The V gene end was trimmed by 5 bases and the J gene end by 2 bases; junction bases not matched to a gene: 7. This CDR3 is built from 15 residues. The V gene's germline CDR1 is SEHNR and CDR2 FQNEAQ (reference sequence). CDR3 region: CASSGGGSSTDTQYF. The CDR3 DNA sequence: TGTGCCAGCAGCGGCGGCGGGAGTTCCACAGATACGCAGTATTTT.

J is TRBJ2-2 and V is TRBV7-8, with D perhaps matching TRBD2 (6 bases). CDR1 SGHVS and CDR2 FQNEAQ come from the germline V gene. CDR3 length equals 15 residues. V dropped 5 bases and J dropped 4 bases, with 14 bases sitting between them. The CDR3 protein is CASSPFGGATGELFF. The CDR3 region has the DNA TGTGCCAGCAGCCCATTTGGAGGGGCCACCGGGGAGCTGTTTTTT. The whole variable domain, filled in from reference TRBV7-8 and TRBJ2-2, reads GAGVSQSPRYKVAKRGQDVALRCDPISGHVSLFWYQQALGQGPEFLTYFQNEAQLDKSGLPSDRFFAERPEGSVSTLKIQRTQQEDSAVYLCASSPFGGATGELFFGEGSRLTVL.

There are a few counts of this clone. This sequence joins TRBV15 and TRBJ2-2, with D unresolved. Per the germline V gene, CDR1 is LNHNV and CDR2 is YYDKDF (reference sequence). The CDR3 has 13 residues. Trimming removed 1 base from V and 7 bases from J, with 7 bases in between. The CDR3 DNA reads as TGTGCCACCAGCAGAGCTAGTATCGGGGAGCTGTTTTTT. Its protein product is CATSRASIGELFF.

The count of this clone is one. CDR3 region: CASSFMRQGARWTEAFF. Here the CDR3 DNA reads TGTGCCAGCAGTTTCATGCGCCAGGGGGCGCGCTGGACTGAAGCTTTCTTT. V usage is TRBV28 and J usage is TRBJ1-1; 8 bases are shared with TRBD1. The germline CDR1 and CDR2 sequences are MDHEN and SYDVKM. There are 17 residues in the CDR3. J gave up 5 bases and V 3 bases, and 14 bases lay outside the gene matches.

This rearrangement joins TRBV6-4 to TRBJ2-2; possibly TRBD1 for D (5 bases). CDR1 is MRHNA, CDR2 SNTAGT, per germline. There are 13 residues in the CDR3. Trimming pared 6 bases from V and 4 bases from J, leaving 9 bases between. The CDR3 is CASRPQGTGELFF. The CDR3 bases are TGTGCCAGCAGGCCGCAGGGCACCGGGGAGCTGTTTTTT.

The genes are TRBV21-1 and TRBJ2-1; the table's D gene call, TRBD2, was not cross checked with the DNA. TRBV21-1 is given as a pseudogene. The CDR3 is 13 residues long. CDR3 sequence reads: CASSKILGNEQFF. The CDR3 DNA follows: TGTGCCAGCAGCAAAATACTAGGGAATGAGCAGTTCTTC.

V gene TRBV7-5 combines with J gene TRBJ1-2; TRBD1 is the table's D call and was not checked against the DNA. TRBV7-5 corresponds to a pseudogene. The CDR3 is made up of 18 amino acids. The CDR3 coding sequence is TGTGTCAGAAGCTTACTAGGGACAGGGCTCGAAAAGAGCGATGGCTACACCTTC. Residues: CVRSLLGTGLEKSDGYTF.

This clone came up once. This rearrangement joins TRBV7-2 to TRBJ2-7; 9 bases agree with TRBD1. The V gene end was trimmed by 0 bases and the J gene end by 4 bases; junction bases not matched to a gene: 7. The CDR3 loop spans 16 amino acids. CDR1 SGHTA and CDR2 FQGNSA come from the germline V gene. CDR3 nucleotide sequence: TGTGCCAGCAGCTTAGCTTGGGACAGGGCCTCATACGAGCAGTACTTC. It translates to CASSLAWDRASYEQYF.

This chain joins TRBV9 and TRBJ2-1, with TRBD2 identical over 8 bases. CDR1 is SGDLS, CDR2 YYNGEE, per germline. J was trimmed by 7 bases and V by 0 bases; bases with no gene match: 6. The CDR3 loop spans 15 amino acids. The CDR3 DNA reads TGTGCCAGCAGCGTAGGCCAGCGGGAGTTTAATGAGCAGTTCTTC. It codes for CASSVGQREFNEQFF.

This chain connects TRBV9 to TRBJ2-1; D not certain. The V end lost 4 bases, the J end lost 5 bases, and 7 bases lay between the germline ends. Germline V gives CDR1 SGDLS, CDR2 YYNGEE. CDR3 length: 12 amino acids. CDR3 residues: CASSYPDNEQFF. For the CDR3, the DNA is TGTGCCAGCAGCTACCCAGACAATGAGCAGTTCTTC. The entire variable domain, with the rest obtained from reference TRBV9 and TRBJ2-1, is as follows: DSGVTQTPKHLITATGQRVTLRCSPRSGDLSVYWYQQSLDQGLQFLIQYYNGEERAKGNILERFSAQQFPDLHSELNLSSLELGDSALYFCASSYPDNEQFFGPGTRLTVL.

The rearrangement uses TRBV28 and TRBJ2-7; 9 bases fit TRBD2. V trimming: 4 bases; J trimming: 0 bases; junction bases outside the gene matches: 7. In germline, CDR1 is MDHEN, CDR2 SYDVKM. This CDR3 spans 16 amino acids. CDR3 coding DNA: TGTGCCAGCAGTTCAATTAGCGGGAGACCCTCCTACGAGCAGTACTTC. This codes for CASSSISGRPSYEQYF.

Regarding this clone: Other DNA sequences in this sample translate to the same CDR3. This rearrangement joins TRBV5-1 to TRBJ1-1, with 9 bases identical to TRBD1. J was trimmed by 6 bases and V by 0 bases; bases with no gene match: 3. Per the germline V gene, CDR1 is SGHRS and CDR2 is YFSETQ. The CDR3 consists of 14 residues. The CDR3 spells CASSLAGQGSEAFF. The CDR3 region has the DNA TGCGCCAGCAGCTTGGCAGGACAGGGGTCTGAAGCTTTCTTT.

The genes are TRBV6-5 and TRBJ2-1, with TRBD2 matching 10 bases. Germline assignment: CDR1 MNHEY and CDR2 SVGAGI. J lost 5 bases, V lost 6 bases, and 4 bases had no gene match. This CDR3 is 14 amino acids long. The CDR3 nucleotides read TGTGCCAGCAGGCTAGCGGGAGTACACAATGAGCAGTTCTTC. This encodes CASRLAGVHNEQFF.

The chain couples TRBV10-2 to TRBJ2-1, with 8 nucleotides matching TRBD2. In germline, CDR1 is WSHSY, CDR2 SAAADI. The CDR3 totals 18 residues. V dropped 4 bases and J dropped 6; count of bases not matched to a gene: 17. CDR3 protein: CASSGLEGFGTRVNEQFF. Here the CDR3 DNA reads TGCGCCAGCAGTGGCCTCGAGGGGTTCGGGACTAGGGTCAATGAGCAGTTCTTC.

The chain links TRBV5-1 to TRBJ2-3; D ambiguous. The CDR3 extends over 17 amino acids. Trimming cost V 1 base and J 0 bases, with 15 bases left between them. Germline CDR1 is SGHRS and CDR2 is YFSETQ. CDR3 region: CASSLKDVVSSTDTQYF. The DNA for the CDR3 is TGCGCCAGCAGCTTGAAGGATGTCGTGTCTAGCACAGATACGCAGTATTTT. Full variable domain (rest looked up from reference TRBV5-1 and TRBJ2-3): KAGVTQTPRYLIKTRGQQVTLSCSPISGHRSVSWYQQTPGQGLQFLFEYFSETQRNKGNFPGRFSGRQFSNSRSEMNVSTLELGDSALYLCASSLKDVVSSTDTQYFGPGTRLTVL.